This TCR beta chain is from a study of control samples from healthy donors and cancer patients. The V and J ends lost 0 bases and 4 bases respectively, with 3 bases between them. Germline CDR1 is SGHKS and CDR2 is YYEKEE (reference sequence). The length of the CDR3 is 12 residues. Measured with immunoSEQ multiplex PCR; TCRdb has only the in-frame clones, and not every one. The table lists 40,000 to 55,000 clones, around 70% of them singletons, with roughly 17% in the top ten. The chain uses TRBV5-5 and TRBJ2-3; D is unresolved. The sequenced material came from formalin-fixed, paraffin-embedded tissue. This TCR came from a male donor with melanoma. The CDR3 DNA reads TGTGCCAGCAGCTTGGACCCAGATACGCAGTATTTT. Protein product: CASSLDPDTQYF. Together with reference TRBV5-5 and TRBJ2-3, the CDR3 gives the full variable domain: DAGVTQSPTHLIKTRGQQVTLRCSPISGHKSVSWYQQVLGQGPQFIFQYYEKEERGRGNFPDRFSARQFPNYSSELNVNALLLGDSALYLCASSLDPDTQYFGPGTRLTVL.